The 27 T cell receptor beta chains below all came from one sample that was sequenced in a study of PD-L1 blockade in urothelial cancer (dated by TCRdb to between 2016 and 2019). The library came from the immunoSEQ multiplex PCR assay. TCRdb holds this immuneACCESS table with in-frame rearrangements only. Some clones are missing; in checked studies, unresolved V genes explain under half, and the rest has no known cause. Across this sample there are roughly 40,000 clones, with roughly 89% seen only once. The ten top clones hold approximately 7.9% of the sample. Explained via the paper, the time point label denotes: peripheral blood 6 weeks after treatment start. This specimen was PBMCs, taken around atezolizumab (anti-PD-L1) treatment. Receptor source: a man between 65 and 85 years old with urothelial cancer.

The V gene is TRBV9, the J gene TRBJ2-1; D not certain. The CDR3 spans 15 residues. Germline lookup yields CDR1 SGDLS and CDR2 YYNGEE. Trimming shortened V by 4 bases and J by 0 bases, and 11 bases separated the two germline ends. The CDR3 region is CASSPWAASYNEQFF. DNA of the CDR3: TGTGCCAGCAGCCCCTGGGCAGCCTCCTACAATGAGCAGTTCTTC.

V and J are TRBV14 and TRBJ2-2, with TRBD1 identical over 7 bases. The V and J ends lost 4 bases and 6 bases, in that order; junction bases with no gene match: 2. The CDR3 extends over 13 amino acids. Germline V CDR1 and CDR2: SGHDN, FVKESK. For the CDR3, the DNA is TGTGCCAGCAGCCCTACAGGGGCCGGGGAGCTGTTTTTT. Amino acids: CASSPTGAGELFF.

The chain carries TRBV2 and TRBJ2-1; 10 nucleotides agree with TRBD1. The CDR3 consists of 14 residues. J gave up 7 bases and V 10 bases, and 10 bases lay outside the gene matches. Germline CDR1 reads SNHLY; CDR2 reads FYNNEI. The CDR3 nucleotides are TGTGCCACCAACGACAGGGGGCGCGTGAATGAGCAGTTCTTC. Translation: CATNDRGRVNEQFF.

This clone has just one count. This chain joins TRBV5-1 and TRBJ2-1; TRBD2 is a possible D gene (7 bases). Trimming cost V 0 bases and J 8 bases, with 21 bases left between them. CDR1 is SGHRS and CDR2 is YFSETQ in the germline V gene. This CDR3 region has 17 residues. CDR3 region: CASSLGAWEGRQDEQFF. The CDR3 region has the DNA TGCGCCAGCAGCTTGGGTGCGTGGGAGGGCCGACAGGATGAGCAGTTCTTC.

V and J are TRBV7-9 and TRBJ2-1; TRBD2 agrees at 8 bases. The V gene's germline CDR1 is SEHNR and CDR2 FQNEAQ (reference sequence). The CDR3 covers 13 residues. The V segment lost 1 base and the J segment 14 bases; nucleotides outside the gene matches: 7. CDR3 nucleotides: TGTGCCAGCAGCTTAGGGGGACTAGTTAAGAAGTTCTTC. It is translated as CASSLGGLVKKFF.

The V and J genes are TRBV13 and TRBJ2-1; tentatively, D is TRBD2 (6 bases). V shed 5 bases and J shed 2 bases, with 13 bases lying between them. Germline assignment: CDR1 PRHDT and CDR2 FYEKMQ (reference sequence). The CDR3 sequence is 15 residues long. CDR3 region: CASSPPGDTYNEQFF. In nucleotides, the CDR3 is TGTGCCAGCAGCCCTCCGGGAGACACCTACAATGAGCAGTTCTTC.

The V call is TRBV5-1, the J call TRBJ1-2; 8 bases agree with TRBD1. The CDR3 sequence is 15 residues long. CDR1 and CDR2 from the germline V gene are SGHRS and YFSETQ. The V segment lost 4 bases and the J segment 6 bases; nucleotides outside the gene matches: 11. The CDR3 is CASSTQTGTGDGYTF. CDR3 bases: TGCGCCAGCAGCACCCAGACAGGGACAGGTGATGGCTACACCTTC.

The gene calls are TRBV11-3 and TRBJ2-7; perhaps TRBD2 as D (6 bases). The CDR3 sequence is 14 residues long. Germline loops: CDR1 SGHNT, CDR2 YENEEA. Trimming cost V 4 bases and J 2 bases, with 12 bases left between them. The CDR3: CASSWGDPPYEQYF. The CDR3 coding sequence is TGTGCCAGCAGCTGGGGGGACCCCCCCTACGAGCAGTACTTC.

This clone was observed a few times. The rearrangement uses TRBV18 and TRBJ2-1, with TRBD2 matching 7 bases. V lost 3 bases, J lost 7 bases, and 9 bases stayed unmatched. CDR3 length equals 15 residues. Germline V CDR1 and CDR2: KGHSH, LQKENI. The CDR3 DNA is TGTGCCAGCTCACCTACGGACTGGGAGGGAAATGAGCAGTTCTTC. Translating it yields CASSPTDWEGNEQFF. The full variable domain, rest sourced from reference TRBV18 and TRBJ2-1, is NAGVMQNPRHLVRRRGQEARLRCSPMKGHSHVYWYRQLPEEGLKFMVYLQKENIIDESGMPKERFSAEFPKEGPSILRIQQVVRGDSAAYFCASSPTDWEGNEQFFGPGTRLTVL.

The chain couples TRBV27 to TRBJ2-7, with 10 bases fitting TRBD2. CDR3 length equals 17 residues. With V trimmed by 5 bases and J by 9 bases, 19 bases remained unmatched. CDR1 is MNHEY and CDR2 is SMNVEV in the germline V gene (reference sequence). The CDR3 sequence is CASSQIFTGTSVNWQYF. CDR3 nucleotides: TGTGCCAGCAGTCAGATCTTTACCGGGACTAGCGTGAATTGGCAGTACTTC.

The chain is built from TRBV28 and TRBJ2-1; 10 bases are shared with TRBD2. The CDR3 sequence is 16 residues long. The germline V gene encodes CDR1 MDHEN and CDR2 SYDVKM. The junction had 8 bases not matched to a gene; V was cut back by 2 bases and J by 7 bases. The CDR3 DNA is TGTGCCAGCAGTTTACCCTCTAGCGGGAGTTGGAATGAGCAGTTCTTC. Translated: CASSLPSSGSWNEQFF.

This clone was seen more than once but under ten times. The J gene is TRBJ1-5, the V gene TRBV27; D remains unclear. Trimming shortened V by 6 bases and J by 4 bases, and 10 bases separated the two germline ends. CDR3 length: 13 residues. Looked up from germline, CDR1 is MNHEY and CDR2 is SMNVEV (reference sequence). The CDR3 protein is CASRTGANQPQHF. The CDR3 DNA follows: TGTGCCAGCAGGACGGGAGCAAATCAGCCCCAGCATTTT.

CDR3 amino acids: CASSLGAGGITDTQYF. For the CDR3, the DNA is TGCGCCAGCAGCTTGGGCGCGGGAGGTATCACAGATACGCAGTATTTT. This chain connects TRBV5-1 to TRBJ2-3; 8 bases align to TRBD2. V dropped 0 bases and J dropped 2; count of bases not matched to a gene: 5. Germline V gene sequence: CDR1 SGHRS, CDR2 YFSETQ. This CDR3 comprises 16 residues.

The chain is built from TRBV6-5 and TRBJ2-3, with TRBD2 matching over 7 bases. After removal of 4 bases from V and 2 bases from J, the junction contained 9 bases not matched to a gene. The CDR3 sequence is 16 residues long. Germline CDR1 and CDR2: MNHEY and SVGAGI. The CDR3, as DNA: TGTGCCAGCAGTTCCGGGACTACCGATATCACAGATACGCAGTATTTT. It encodes CASSSGTTDITDTQYF.

The V and J genes are TRBV7-3 and TRBJ2-3, with D perhaps matching TRBD2 (6 bases). The germline CDR1 and CDR2 sequences are SGHTA and FQGTGA. V dropped 5 bases and J dropped 1 base, with 16 bases sitting between them. This CDR3 comprises 16 residues. The CDR3: CASSRGLQTGTDTQYF. Written as DNA, the CDR3 is TGTGCCAGCAGCAGGGGACTCCAAACGGGCACAGATACGCAGTATTTT.

The chain combines TRBV28 with TRBJ1-2; D is ambiguous. Germline CDR1 is MDHEN and CDR2 is SYDVKM. The CDR3 totals 11 residues. The V end lost 8 bases, the J end lost 0 bases, and 4 bases lay between the germline ends. The DNA for the CDR3 is TGTGCCAGCCATTCTAACTATGGCTACACCTTC. It encodes CASHSNYGYTF.

CDR3 sequence: CASSLALLAADTQYF. CDR3 DNA sequence: TGCGCCAGCAGCTTGGCCCTACTAGCAGCAGATACGCAGTATTTT. V and J are TRBV5-1 and TRBJ2-3, with D possibly TRBD2 on 6 matching bases. CDR1 is SGHRS, CDR2 YFSETQ, per germline. The CDR3 contains 15 residues. Trimming pared 0 bases from V and 4 bases from J, leaving 12 bases between.

The rearrangement joins TRBV27 to TRBJ2-1; D is unresolved. Trimming took off 9 bases at V and 0 bases at J, with 9 bases between the two ends. In germline, CDR1 is MNHEY, CDR2 SMNVEV (reference sequence). The CDR3 consists of 13 residues. For the CDR3, the DNA is TGTGCCAGTGGAGAATACTCCTACAATGAGCAGTTCTTC. Translated: CASGEYSYNEQFF.

The J gene is TRBJ1-5, the V gene TRBV7-9, with D possibly TRBD1 on 6 matching bases. CDR1 and CDR2 from the germline V gene are SEHNR and FQNEAQ (reference sequence). The CDR3 runs 13 residues. Trimming removed 8 bases from V and 7 bases from J, with 15 bases in between. The CDR3 DNA is TGTGCCAGCGGTAGACAGGCTGGGCAGCCCCAGCATTTT. Its protein is CASGRQAGQPQHF.

This chain joins TRBV7-9 and TRBJ2-1; TRBD2 agrees at 10 bases. This CDR3 has 17 residues. Trimming cost V 0 bases and J 3 bases; bases outside gene matches: 5. Germline loops: CDR1 SEHNR, CDR2 FQNEAQ (reference sequence). The DNA of the CDR3 is TGTGCCAGCAGCTTAGCGGCTAGCGGGAGTATCTACAATGAGCAGTTCTTC. Translation gives CASSLAASGSIYNEQFF.

This clone occurred a few times. The chain has TRBV19 and TRBJ1-1; D ambiguous. The germline V and J ends were trimmed by 4 bases and 1 base, with 10 bases remaining between them. CDR1 is LNHDA, CDR2 SQIVND, per germline (reference sequence). The CDR3 has 14 amino acids. The CDR3 loop reads CASSTPGPNTEAFF. The DNA of the CDR3 is TGTGCCAGTAGTACGCCCGGTCCGAACACTGAAGCTTTCTTT.

This chain links TRBV18 with TRBJ2-2, with a possible D match to TRBD2 (5 bases). Trimming stripped 3 bases from V and 6 bases from J, with 20 bases between. CDR1 is KGHSH and CDR2 is LQKENI in the germline V gene. The CDR3 runs 17 residues. The CDR3 DNA reads as TGTGCCAGCTCACCCCAGCCTAGCCGGCTCGTTCCCGGGGAGCTGTTTTTT. Protein sequence: CASSPQPSRLVPGELFF. Full variable domain (outside the CDR3, taken from reference TRBV18 and TRBJ2-2): NAGVMQNPRHLVRRRGQEARLRCSPMKGHSHVYWYRQLPEEGLKFMVYLQKENIIDESGMPKERFSAEFPKEGPSILRIQQVVRGDSAAYFCASSPQPSRLVPGELFFGEGSRLTVL.

CDR3 protein: CASSKARRDRGSYEQYF. In nucleotides, the CDR3 is TGTGCCAGCAGCAAAGCTCGCCGGGACAGGGGCTCGTACGAGCAGTACTTC. This sequence joins TRBV21-1 and TRBJ2-7; no DNA check was done on the table's D call, TRBD1. TRBV21-1 is listed as a pseudogene. The CDR3 spans 17 residues.

This clone was seen a single time. The chain recombines TRBV5-6 with TRBJ2-3, with a possible D match to TRBD2 (6 bases). From germline, CDR1 is SGHDT and CDR2 YYEEEE. The V end lost 4 bases, the J end lost 2 bases, and 14 bases lay between the germline ends. CDR3 length: 15 amino acids. The CDR3 spells CASSEAGTVTDTQYF. In nucleotides, the CDR3 is TGTGCCAGCAGCGAAGCCGGGACTGTCACAGATACGCAGTATTTT.

The CDR3 bases are TGCAGCGTTTACCTAGCAACCTATATGGAGAAGTTCTTC. This codes for CSVYLATYMEKFF. The J gene is TRBJ2-1, the V gene TRBV29-1; perhaps TRBD2 as D (5 bases). V was trimmed by 5 bases and J by 14 bases, leaving 22 bases between them. The CDR3 is 13 amino acids. The germline V gene has CDR1 SQVTM and CDR2 ANQGSEA.

V and J are TRBV5-1 and TRBJ1-5, with 9 bases that match TRBD1. CDR1 and CDR2 from the germline V gene are SGHRS and YFSETQ. V lost 4 bases and J lost 0; bases outside the gene matches: 8. This CDR3 contains 17 residues. CDR3 DNA sequence: TGCGCCAGCAGCCCCGGGACAGGGAGGGATAGCAATCAGCCCCAGCATTTT. It yields the protein CASSPGTGRDSNQPQHF.

The gene calls are TRBV5-1 and TRBJ2-1; 7 nucleotides match TRBD2. V lost 1 base, J lost 0 bases, and 7 bases stayed unmatched. The CDR3 covers 17 residues. Germline CDR1 reads SGHRS; CDR2 reads YFSETQ. The CDR3: CASSLIGRETSYNEQFF. CDR3 DNA sequence: TGCGCCAGCAGCTTGATTGGGCGGGAGACCTCCTACAATGAGCAGTTCTTC.